This T cell receptor (beta chain) was found in a study of blood T cell repertoires in COVID-19. Study-wide background: T cells, B-cell-depleted T cells, or PBMCs supplied cDNA or gDNA.

Per germline, CDR1 SGHRS and CDR2 YFSETQ. CDR3 size: 13 residues. Trimming stripped 1 base from V and 5 bases from J, with 9 bases between. A remark on this clone: This CDR3 is also generated by other DNA sequences in the sample.

Assay used: immunoSEQ multiplex PCR; TCRdb lists only in-frame clones, some missing. The sample carries about 99,000 clones, 85% to 90% recorded once. The receptor was derived from a human donor in a cohort sampled during active COVID-19. This chain joins TRBV5-1 and TRBJ1-1; D unresolved. The specimen was peripheral blood. This CDR3 is CASSLSGGTEAFF. Written as DNA, the CDR3 is TGCGCCAGCAGCTTGTCGGGTGGGACTGAAGCTTTCTTT.